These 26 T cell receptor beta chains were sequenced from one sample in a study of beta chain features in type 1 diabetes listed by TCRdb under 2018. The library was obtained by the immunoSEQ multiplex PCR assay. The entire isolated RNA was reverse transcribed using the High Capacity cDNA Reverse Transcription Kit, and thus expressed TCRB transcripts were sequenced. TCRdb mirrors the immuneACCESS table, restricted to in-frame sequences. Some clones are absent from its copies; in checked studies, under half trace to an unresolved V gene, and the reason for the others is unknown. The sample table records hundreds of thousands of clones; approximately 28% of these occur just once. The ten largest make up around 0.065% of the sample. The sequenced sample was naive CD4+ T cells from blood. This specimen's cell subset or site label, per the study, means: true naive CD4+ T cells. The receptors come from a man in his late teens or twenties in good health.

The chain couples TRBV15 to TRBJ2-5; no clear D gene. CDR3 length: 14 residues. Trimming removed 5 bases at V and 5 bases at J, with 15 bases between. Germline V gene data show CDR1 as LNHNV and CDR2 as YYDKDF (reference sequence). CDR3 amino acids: CATSADIGRETQYF. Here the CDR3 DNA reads TGTGCCACCAGCGCCGACATAGGCCGGGAGACCCAGTACTTC.

CDR3 sequence reads: CASSLVLGYNEQFF. The CDR3 DNA sequence: TGTGCCAGCAGCTTAGTTCTAGGGTACAATGAGCAGTTCTTC. This chain links TRBV7-2 with TRBJ2-1, with D unresolved. V was shortened by 1 base and J by 4 bases, with 8 bases between the two germline ends. The CDR3 runs 14 residues. Germline assignment: CDR1 SGHTA and CDR2 FQGNSA.

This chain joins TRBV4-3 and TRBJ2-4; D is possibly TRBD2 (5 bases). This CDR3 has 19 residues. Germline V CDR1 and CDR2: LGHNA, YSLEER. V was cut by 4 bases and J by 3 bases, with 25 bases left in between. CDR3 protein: CASSLGSNPSGVDKNIQYF. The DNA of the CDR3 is TGCGCCAGCAGCCTTGGTAGCAACCCTTCCGGGGTTGACAAAAACATTCAGTACTTC.

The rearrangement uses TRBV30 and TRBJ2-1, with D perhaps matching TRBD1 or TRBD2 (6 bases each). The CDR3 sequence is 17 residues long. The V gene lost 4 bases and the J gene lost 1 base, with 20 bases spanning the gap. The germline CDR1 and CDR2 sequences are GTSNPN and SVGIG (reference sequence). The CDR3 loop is CAWTRLGGRLSYNEQFF. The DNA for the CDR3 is TGTGCCTGGACCCGCCTCGGGGGCCGACTATCCTACAATGAGCAGTTCTTC.

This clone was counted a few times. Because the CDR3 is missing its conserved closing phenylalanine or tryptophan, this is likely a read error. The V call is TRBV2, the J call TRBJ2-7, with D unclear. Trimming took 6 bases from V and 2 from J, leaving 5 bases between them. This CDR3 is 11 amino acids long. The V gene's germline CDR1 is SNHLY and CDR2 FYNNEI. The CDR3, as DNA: TGTGCCAGCAGCGCCGCCTACGAGCAGTACCCC. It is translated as CASSAAYEQYP.

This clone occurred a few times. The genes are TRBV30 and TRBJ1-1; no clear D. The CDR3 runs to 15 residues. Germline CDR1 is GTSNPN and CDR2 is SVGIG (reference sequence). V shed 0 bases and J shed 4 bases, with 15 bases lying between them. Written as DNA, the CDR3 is TGTGCCTGGAGTGTGGGTCGGACCGGCCCCACTGAAGCTTTCTTT. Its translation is CAWSVGRTGPTEAFF.

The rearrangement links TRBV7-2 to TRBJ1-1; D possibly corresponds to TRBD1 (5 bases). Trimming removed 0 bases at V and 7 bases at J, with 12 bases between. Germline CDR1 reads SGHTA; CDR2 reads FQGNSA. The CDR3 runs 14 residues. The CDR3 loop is CASSLAGTTNEAFF. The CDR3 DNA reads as TGTGCCAGCAGCTTAGCCGGGACCACGAATGAAGCTTTCTTT.

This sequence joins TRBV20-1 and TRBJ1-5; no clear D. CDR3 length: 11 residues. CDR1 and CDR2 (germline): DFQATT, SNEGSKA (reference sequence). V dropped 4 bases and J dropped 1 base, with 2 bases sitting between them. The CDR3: CSANSNQPQHF. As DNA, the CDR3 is TGCAGTGCTAACAGCAATCAGCCCCAGCATTTT.

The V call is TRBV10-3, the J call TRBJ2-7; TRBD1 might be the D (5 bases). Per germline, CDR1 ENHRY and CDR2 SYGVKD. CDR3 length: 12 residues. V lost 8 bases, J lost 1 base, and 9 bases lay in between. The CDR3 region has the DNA TGTGCCATCCAGGACAATTCCTACGAGCAGTACTTC. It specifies CAIQDNSYEQYF.

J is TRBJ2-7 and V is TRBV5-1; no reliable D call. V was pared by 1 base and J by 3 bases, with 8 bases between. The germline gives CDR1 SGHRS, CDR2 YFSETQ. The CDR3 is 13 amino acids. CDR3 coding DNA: TGCGCCAGCAGCTTGCAGGCGTTCTACGAGCAGTACTTC. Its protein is CASSLQAFYEQYF.

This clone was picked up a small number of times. As DNA, the CDR3 is TGTGCCAGCAGGCTTAGCGGGAGAGGGGAGACCCAGTACTTC. Residues: CASRLSGRGETQYF. The chain is built from TRBV25-1 and TRBJ2-5; 9 positions match TRBD2. Trimming at V came to 6 bases and at J to 5 bases, leaving 7 bases not matched to a gene. The CDR3 is 14 amino acids. The V gene's germline CDR1 is MGHDK and CDR2 SYGVNS.

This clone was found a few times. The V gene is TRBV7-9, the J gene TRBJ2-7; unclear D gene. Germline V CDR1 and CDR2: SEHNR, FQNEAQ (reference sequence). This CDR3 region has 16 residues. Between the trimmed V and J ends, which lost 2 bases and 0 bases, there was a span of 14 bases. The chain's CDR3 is CASSLLVTGGSYEQYF. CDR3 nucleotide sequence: TGTGCCAGCAGCTTACTGGTAACGGGTGGCTCCTACGAGCAGTACTTC.

The CDR3 loop reads CAWSGATDTQYF. The CDR3 DNA reads TGTGCCTGGAGTGGAGCCACAGATACGCAGTATTTT. The rearrangement joins TRBV30 to TRBJ2-3; unclear D gene. The CDR3 runs 12 residues. The ends were cut back, 1 base at V and 2 bases at J, with 4 bases in the middle. The germline V gene encodes CDR1 GTSNPN and CDR2 SVGIG (reference sequence).

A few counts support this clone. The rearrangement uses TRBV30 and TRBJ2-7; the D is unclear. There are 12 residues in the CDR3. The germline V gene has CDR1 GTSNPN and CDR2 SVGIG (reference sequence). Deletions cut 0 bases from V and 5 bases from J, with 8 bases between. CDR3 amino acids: CAWSVSHHEQYF. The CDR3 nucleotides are TGTGCCTGGAGTGTCTCCCACCACGAGCAGTACTTC.

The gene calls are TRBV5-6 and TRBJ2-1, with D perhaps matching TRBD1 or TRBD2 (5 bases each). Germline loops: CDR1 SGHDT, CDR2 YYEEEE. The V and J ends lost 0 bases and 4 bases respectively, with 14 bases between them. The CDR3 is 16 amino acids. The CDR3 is CASSLAGRTQYNEQFF. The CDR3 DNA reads TGTGCCAGCAGCTTGGCGGGACGGACACAATACAATGAGCAGTTCTTC.

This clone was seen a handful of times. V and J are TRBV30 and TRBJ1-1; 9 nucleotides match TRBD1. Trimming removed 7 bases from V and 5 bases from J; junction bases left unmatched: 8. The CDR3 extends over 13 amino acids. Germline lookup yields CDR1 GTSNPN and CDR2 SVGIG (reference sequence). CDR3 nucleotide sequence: TGTGCCTTCGGACAGGGGAGAAGTACTGAAGCTTTCTTT. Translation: CAFGQGRSTEAFF.

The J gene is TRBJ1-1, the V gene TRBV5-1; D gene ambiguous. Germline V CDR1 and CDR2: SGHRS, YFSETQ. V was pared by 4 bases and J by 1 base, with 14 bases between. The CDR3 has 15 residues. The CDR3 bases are TGCGCCAGCAGCCCCCGGGCCGGAGAGAACACTGAAGCTTTCTTT. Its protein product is CASSPRAGENTEAFF.

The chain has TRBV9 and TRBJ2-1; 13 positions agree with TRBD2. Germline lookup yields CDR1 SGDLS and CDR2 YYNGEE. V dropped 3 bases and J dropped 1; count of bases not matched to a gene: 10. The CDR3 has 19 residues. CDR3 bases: TGTGCCAGCAGCGCGAGGACTAGCGGGAGCGCGCCTTCCTACAATGAGCAGTTCTTC. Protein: CASSARTSGSAPSYNEQFF.

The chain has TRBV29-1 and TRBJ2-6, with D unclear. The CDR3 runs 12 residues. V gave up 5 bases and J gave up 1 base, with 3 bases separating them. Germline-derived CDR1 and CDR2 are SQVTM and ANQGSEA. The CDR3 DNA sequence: TGCAGCGTTTGGTCTGGGGCCAACGTCCTGACTTTC. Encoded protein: CSVWSGANVLTF.

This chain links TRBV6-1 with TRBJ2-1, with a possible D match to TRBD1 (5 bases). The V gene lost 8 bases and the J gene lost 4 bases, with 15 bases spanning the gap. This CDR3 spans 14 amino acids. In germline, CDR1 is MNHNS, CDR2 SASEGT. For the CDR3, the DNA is TGTGCCAGCTTTAAAGGACAAAGATACAATGAGCAGTTCTTC. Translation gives CASFKGQRYNEQFF.

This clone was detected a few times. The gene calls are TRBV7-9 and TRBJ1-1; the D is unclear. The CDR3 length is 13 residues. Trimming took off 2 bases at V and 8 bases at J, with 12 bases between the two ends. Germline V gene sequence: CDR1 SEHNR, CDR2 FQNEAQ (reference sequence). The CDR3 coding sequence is TGTGCCAGCAGCTTAAGCCGACAAGGCGAAGCTTTCTTT. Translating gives CASSLSRQGEAFF.

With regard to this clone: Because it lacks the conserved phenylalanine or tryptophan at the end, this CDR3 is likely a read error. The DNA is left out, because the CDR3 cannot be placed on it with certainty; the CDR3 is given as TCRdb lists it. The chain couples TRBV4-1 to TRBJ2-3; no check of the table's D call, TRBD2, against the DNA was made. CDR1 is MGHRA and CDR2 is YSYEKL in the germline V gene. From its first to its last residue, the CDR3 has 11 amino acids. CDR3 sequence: CASSQPWGLSD.

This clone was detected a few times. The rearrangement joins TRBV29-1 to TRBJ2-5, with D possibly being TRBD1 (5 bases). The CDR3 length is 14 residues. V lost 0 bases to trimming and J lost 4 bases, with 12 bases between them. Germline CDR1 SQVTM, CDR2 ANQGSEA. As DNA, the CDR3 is TGCAGCGTTGAAGATAATGGGCAGGGAGAGACCCAGTACTTC. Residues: CSVEDNGQGETQYF.

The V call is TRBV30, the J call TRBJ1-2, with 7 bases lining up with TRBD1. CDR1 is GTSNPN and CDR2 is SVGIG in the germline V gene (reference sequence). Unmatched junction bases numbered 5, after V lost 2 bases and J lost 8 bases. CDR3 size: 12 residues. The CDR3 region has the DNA TGTGCCTGGAGTACAGGGGCGGGAGGCTACACCTTC. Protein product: CAWSTGAGGYTF.

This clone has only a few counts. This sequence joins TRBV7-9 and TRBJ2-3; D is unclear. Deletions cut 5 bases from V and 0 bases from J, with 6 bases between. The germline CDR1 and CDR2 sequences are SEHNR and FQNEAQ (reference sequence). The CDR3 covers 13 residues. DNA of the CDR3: TGTGCCAGCAGCGCCGCAAGCACAGATACGCAGTATTTT. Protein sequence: CASSAASTDTQYF.

CDR3 in DNA: TGTGCTATAGCCCCAGGGAGCTCCTACGAGCAGTACTTC. Encoded protein: CAIAPGSSYEQYF. This chain uses TRBV2 with TRBJ2-7, with D possibly being TRBD1 or TRBD2 (5 bases each). Germline V CDR1 and CDR2: SNHLY, FYNNEI. The CDR3 is 13 residues long. Drawing the rest from reference TRBV2 and TRBJ2-7, the complete variable domain is EPEVTQTPSHQVTQMGQEVILRCVPISNHLYFYWYRQILGQKVEFLVSFYNNEISEKSEIFDDQFSVERPDGSNFTLKIRSTKLEDSAMYFCAIAPGSSYEQYFGPGTRLTVT.